These 29 T cell receptor beta chains were all obtained from the same sample, sequenced in a study of identical twins. TCRdb reprocessed the 5' RACE reads via MiXCR and lists one record per CDR3 protein. The data hold 1.5 million to 2 million distinct CDR3 sequences, with under 35% observed a single time. Sample: cord blood. These receptors originate from a newborn girl in good health.

This clonotype was seen a few times. This rearrangement joins TRBV6-1 to TRBJ2-5, with 13 bases fitting TRBD2. V lost 2 bases and J lost 2; bases outside the gene matches: 2. Per the germline V gene, CDR1 is MNHNS and CDR2 is SASEGT. The CDR3 length is 16 residues. As DNA, the CDR3 is TGTGCCAGCAGTGAATGGGGACTAGCGGGGCAAGAGACCCAGTACTTC. It yields the protein CASSEWGLAGQETQYF.

The chain joins TRBV4-2 to TRBJ2-3, with a possible D match to TRBD2 (5 bases). Germline CDR1 reads LGHNA; CDR2 reads YNFKEQ. The CDR3 is 16 amino acids. V dropped 1 base and J dropped 1 base, with 12 bases sitting between them. In DNA form, the CDR3 reads TGTGCCAGCAGCCAAGGGCTAGCACGGGGCACAGATACGCAGTATTTT. Translating it yields CASSQGLARGTDTQYF.

Of note for this clonotype: A single base separates this from a much larger clone, so it may be a read error. The V gene is TRBV9, the J gene TRBJ2-7; D is ambiguous. There are 13 residues in the CDR3. Germline loops: CDR1 SGDLS, CDR2 YYNGEE. The CDR3 coding sequence is TGTGCCGGCAGCTCCCCTAGGTTCTACGAGCAGTACTTC. Its protein is CAGSSPRFYEQYF.

The chain employs TRBV10-3 and TRBJ1-5; D not resolved. The CDR3 is 14 amino acids. Germline CDR1 and CDR2: ENHRY and SYGVKD. V dropped 3 bases and J dropped 0 bases, with 6 bases sitting between them. The CDR3 is CAISDGISNQPQHF. The DNA of the CDR3 is TGTGCCATCAGTGATGGGATTAGCAATCAGCCCCAGCATTTT.

This sequence joins TRBV5-1 and TRBJ2-3; 9 bases agree with TRBD2. Germline V lookup: CDR1 SGHRS, CDR2 YFSETQ. The CDR3 extends over 15 amino acids. Trimming at V came to 0 bases and at J to 3 bases, leaving 2 bases not matched to a gene. The CDR3 spells CASSLESGRTDTQYF. In DNA, the CDR3 is TGCGCCAGCAGCTTGGAAAGCGGGAGGACAGATACGCAGTATTTT.

The chain links TRBV27 to TRBJ2-2; 7 bases agree with TRBD2. V was pared by 3 bases and J by 5 bases, with 9 bases of the junction left unmatched. The germline V gene encodes CDR1 MNHEY and CDR2 SMNVEV (reference sequence). The CDR3 has 16 amino acids. CDR3 in DNA: TGTGCCAGCAGTTTTCTCCGGACTAGTAGGACCGGGGAGCTGTTTTTT. Amino acid sequence: CASSFLRTSRTGELFF.

This clonotype was observed at least ten times. The DNA for the CDR3 is TGCAGCGTTGAAGATGAAAATCGGGGACAGAGCTACGAGCAGTACTTC. It yields the protein CSVEDENRGQSYEQYF. The chain uses TRBV29-1 and TRBJ2-7, with 7 bases identical to TRBD1. The V segment lost 0 bases and the J segment 3 bases; nucleotides outside the gene matches: 11. The CDR3 loop spans 16 amino acids. Germline V gives CDR1 SQVTM, CDR2 ANQGSEA.

J is TRBJ2-4 and V is TRBV6-5, with D maybe TRBD1 (6 bases). V shed 6 bases and J shed 1 base, with 10 bases lying between them. The CDR3 sequence is 14 residues long. CDR1 and CDR2 from the germline V gene are MNHEY and SVGAGI. The CDR3 DNA reads as TGTGCCAGCAGATTTGACAGGGCCAAAAACATTCAGTACTTC. Translating gives CASRFDRAKNIQYF.

The chain has TRBV5-1 and TRBJ1-2; D is undetermined. V lost 4 bases to trimming and J lost 2 bases, with 6 bases between them. Germline lookup yields CDR1 SGHRS and CDR2 YFSETQ. CDR3 length: 12 residues. The CDR3 spells CASSNLNYGYTF. Written as DNA, the CDR3 is TGCGCCAGCAGCAACCTCAACTATGGCTACACCTTC.

This clonotype has just a few counts. The rearrangement links TRBV20-1 to TRBJ2-3, with D possibly matching TRBD2 (5 bases). CDR1 DFQATT and CDR2 SNEGSKA come from the germline V gene (reference sequence). This CDR3 has 14 amino acids. CDR3 sequence (DNA): TGCAGGGCCGTGCGGGCCCGGGCCACAGATACGCAGTATTTT. Translation gives CRAVRARATDTQYF.

This chain joins TRBV20-1 and TRBJ2-7; D remains unclear. The CDR3 contains 11 residues. Germline CDR1 and CDR2: DFQATT and SNEGSKA (reference sequence). With 5 bases removed from V and 3 bases from J, the gap between germline ends came to 8 bases. The CDR3 protein is CSAPHNYEQYF. Here the CDR3 DNA reads TGCAGTGCTCCCCACAACTACGAGCAGTACTTC.

The chain carries TRBV14 and TRBJ2-7, with D possibly being TRBD2 (5 bases). The ends were cut back, 2 bases at V and 2 bases at J, with 16 bases in the middle. Germline loops: CDR1 SGHDN, CDR2 FVKESK. The CDR3 is 16 amino acids. The CDR3 sequence: CASSQSREDWTYEQYF. The CDR3 region has the DNA TGTGCCAGCAGCCAAAGTCGTGAGGACTGGACCTACGAGCAGTACTTC.

This clonotype was seen a handful of times. The rearrangement uses TRBV14 and TRBJ2-1; 13 bases are shared with TRBD2. CDR1 and CDR2 (germline): SGHDN, FVKESK. The V gene end was trimmed by 9 bases and the J gene end by 9 bases; junction bases not matched to a gene: 5. The CDR3 spans 13 residues. The CDR3 nucleotides are TGTGCCAGTGGACTAGCGGGAGTTCGTGAGCAGTTCTTC. This gives the protein CASGLAGVREQFF.

This rearrangement joins TRBV14 to TRBJ2-2; 8 nucleotides line up with TRBD2. The CDR3 contains 19 residues. CDR1 and CDR2 (germline): SGHDN, FVKESK. J was trimmed by 4 bases and V by 1 base; bases with no gene match: 14. This chain's CDR3 is CASSQGRGPGLEITGELFF. The CDR3 DNA follows: TGTGCCAGCAGCCAAGGAAGGGGCCCGGGACTAGAAATCACCGGGGAGCTGTTTTTT.

This clonotype was observed a few times. The V and J genes are TRBV4-1 and TRBJ2-3; a weak D match, TRBD2 (6 bases). Deletions cut 2 bases from V and 2 bases from J, with 11 bases between. This CDR3 region has 15 residues. CDR1 is MGHRA, CDR2 YSYEKL, per germline. CDR3 sequence reads: CASSQRDSYTDTQYF. The CDR3 DNA reads TGCGCCAGCAGCCAACGGGACTCTTACACAGATACGCAGTATTTT.

The chain joins TRBV25-1 to TRBJ2-3; 9 bases line up with TRBD1. The V and J ends lost 5 bases and 2 bases, in that order; junction bases with no gene match: 20. This CDR3 contains 20 residues. CDR1 is MGHDK and CDR2 is SYGVNS in the germline V gene. This CDR3 reads CASSNGGTGIKVGYTDTQYF. The CDR3 DNA sequence: TGTGCCAGCAGTAATGGAGGGACAGGGATTAAGGTGGGATACACAGATACGCAGTATTTT.

Note on this clonotype: The junction does not match germline at one end; this may be a read error. The chain carries TRBV5-4 and TRBJ2-3; D possibly corresponds to TRBD2 (6 bases). CDR1 is SGHNT and CDR2 is YYREEE in the germline V gene (reference sequence). The CDR3 sequence is 16 residues long. As DNA, the CDR3 is TGTGCCAGCAGCAGGGACTTCGTGCCCCCCACAGATATGCAGTATTTT. It is translated as CASSRDFVPPTDMQYF.

This clonotype was found a few times. The chain couples TRBV5-1 to TRBJ1-2; 9 bases map to TRBD1. J gave up 5 bases and V 1 base, and 3 bases lay outside the gene matches. This CDR3 is 14 amino acids long. The germline CDR1 and CDR2 sequences are SGHRS and YFSETQ. This CDR3 reads CASSLTGGWYGYTF. CDR3 in DNA: TGCGCCAGCAGCTTGACAGGGGGCTGGTATGGCTACACCTTC. Full variable domain (remainder filled in from reference TRBV5-1 and TRBJ1-2): KAGVTQTPRYLIKTRGQQVTLSCSPISGHRSVSWYQQTPGQGLQFLFEYFSETQRNKGNFPGRFSGRQFSNSRSEMNVSTLELGDSALYLCASSLTGGWYGYTFGSGTRLTVV.

The chain has TRBV7-8 and TRBJ2-7; D ambiguous. Germline CDR1 SGHVS, CDR2 FQNEAQ. This CDR3 is built from 16 residues. Trimming pared 1 base from V and 7 bases from J, leaving 20 bases between. CDR3 protein: CASSLGRVGTYNEQYF. The CDR3 DNA is TGTGCCAGCAGCTTAGGTAGGGTGGGAACTTACAATGAGCAGTACTTC. Together with reference TRBV7-8 and TRBJ2-7, the CDR3 gives the full variable domain: GAGVSQSPRYKVAKRGQDVALRCDPISGHVSLFWYQQALGQGPEFLTYFQNEAQLDKSGLPSDRFFAERPEGSVSTLKIQRTQQEDSAVYLCASSLGRVGTYNEQYFGPGTRLTVT.

This clonotype was seen at least ten times. This chain uses TRBV6-2 or TRBV6-3 with TRBJ2-7, with D tentatively TRBD1 (5 bases). The germline gives CDR1 MNHEY, CDR2 SVGEGT. There are 14 residues in the CDR3. V was pared by 3 bases and J by 3 bases, with 12 bases between. CDR3 nucleotides: TGTGCCAGCAGTTATCAGGGTAAAGGCTACGAGCAGTACTTC. Its translation: CASSYQGKGYEQYF.

This clonotype showed up just a few times. This sequence joins TRBV5-1 and TRBJ2-3; D is possibly TRBD1 (5 bases). Trimming cost V 1 base and J 2 bases, with 14 bases left between them. The CDR3 runs 16 residues. The germline CDR1 and CDR2 sequences are SGHRS and YFSETQ. Here the CDR3 DNA reads TGCGCCAGCAGCTTGATCAGTAGGGGATACACAGATACGCAGTATTTT. It codes for CASSLISRGYTDTQYF.

There are a few counts of this clonotype. This rearrangement joins TRBV10-3 to TRBJ1-1, with D unclear. V lost 10 bases and J 1 base, leaving 10 bases between the germline ends. Per germline, CDR1 ENHRY and CDR2 SYGVKD. The CDR3 has 12 amino acids. CDR3 protein: CATRSRNTEAFF. Here the CDR3 DNA reads TGTGCCACCCGGAGCAGGAACACTGAAGCTTTCTTT.

The genes are TRBV9 and TRBJ2-3; 10 bases line up with TRBD2. V lost 3 bases, J lost 6 bases, and 13 bases stayed unmatched. The CDR3 covers 17 residues. Germline CDR1 reads SGDLS; CDR2 reads YYNGEE. The CDR3 DNA sequence: TGTGCCAGCAGCGCCTTAGCGGGGGGCCGTACTAAGGATACGCAGTATTTT. The encoded protein is CASSALAGGRTKDTQYF.

This sequence joins TRBV7-9 and TRBJ1-1; no definite D call. The CDR3 spans 15 residues. CDR1 SEHNR and CDR2 FQNEAQ come from the germline V gene (reference sequence). The V and J ends lost 1 base and 3 bases respectively, with 12 bases between them. CDR3 in amino acids: CASSLEAVSHTEAFF. The DNA of the CDR3 is TGTGCCAGCAGCTTAGAGGCAGTCAGTCACACTGAAGCTTTCTTT.

This chain uses TRBV20-1 with TRBJ2-3; D is tentatively TRBD1 or TRBD2 (5 bases each). The CDR3 contains 16 residues. Germline V gives CDR1 DFQATT, CDR2 SNEGSKA (reference sequence). V shed 0 bases and J shed 9 bases, with 22 bases lying between them. The DNA of the CDR3 is TGCAGTGCTAGAGAGGGACCTAGATCGGACCGCCTCACGCAGTATTTT. Translated, it gives CSAREGPRSDRLTQYF.

In this sample, this clonotype turned up a few times. This sequence joins TRBV20-1 and TRBJ2-3; 9 bases align to TRBD2. Germline CDR1 DFQATT, CDR2 SNEGSKA (reference sequence). With 0 bases clipped from V and 3 bases from J, the junction kept 4 bases outside the gene matches. The length of the CDR3 is 15 residues. CDR3 sequence reads: CSARDGGRGTDTQYF. CDR3 sequence (DNA): TGCAGTGCTAGAGATGGCGGGAGGGGAACAGATACGCAGTATTTT.

The sample holds a few counts of this clonotype. The chain couples TRBV5-6 to TRBJ1-4; D gene uncertain. Trimming removed 3 bases from V and 10 bases from J, with 13 bases in between. CDR1 is SGHDT, CDR2 YYEEEE, per germline. This CDR3 is built from 13 residues. The CDR3 bases are TGTGCCAGCAGCTCTAGGGCATGGGGAAAACTGTTTTTT. Amino acids: CASSSRAWGKLFF.

To note about this clonotype: A much larger clone lies a single base off, so this may be a read error. The gene calls are TRBV11-1 and TRBJ2-1, with D uncertain. From germline, CDR1 is SGHAT and CDR2 FQDESV (reference sequence). The CDR3 is made up of 14 amino acids. Deletions cut 2 bases from V and 0 bases from J, with 5 bases between. CDR3 region: CASSLINSYNEQFF. The CDR3 region has the DNA TGTGCCAGCAGCTTAATCAACTCCTACAATGAGCAGTTCTTC. Full variable domain (rest looked up from reference TRBV11-1 and TRBJ2-1): EAEVAQSPRYKITEKSQAVAFWCDPISGHATLYWYRQILGQGPELLVQFQDESVVDDSQLPKDRFSAERLKGVDSTLKIQPAELGDSAMYLCASSLINSYNEQFFGPGTRLTVL.

This clonotype was counted between two and nine times. The V and J genes are TRBV5-1 and TRBJ1-1; TRBD1 matches at 8 bases. The CDR3 runs 17 residues. Germline V gene sequence: CDR1 SGHRS, CDR2 YFSETQ. V gave up 2 bases and J gave up 0 bases; unmatched junction bases: 9. CDR3: CASSFSPGGTLNTEAFF. The CDR3 DNA is TGCGCCAGCAGCTTCTCCCCAGGGGGCACTCTGAACACTGAAGCTTTCTTT.